This record looks at one TCR beta chain sequence and its context. Under the authors' procedure: The authors estimated nucleated cell counts from reference gene primer amplification. Some clones are missing from TCRdb's copy, which holds only in-frame ones; the method was immunoSEQ multiplex PCR. The V and J calls and clone size are taken from that table; D and trimming were inferred from the DNA. The sample carries around 110,000 clones, around 80% recorded once. The entry originates in a study of blood T cell repertoires in COVID-19. As for the study in general: T cells, B-cell-depleted T cells, or PBMCs supplied cDNA or gDNA.

The germline V gene encodes CDR1 SGHAT and CDR2 FQNNGV. V lost 4 bases, J lost 2 bases, and 11 bases lay in between. This CDR3 comprises 15 residues. Source material: peripheral blood. The receptor comes from an older man with active or convalescent COVID-19. The chain joins TRBV11-2 to TRBJ2-2; no clear D gene. CDR3 coding DNA: TGTGCCAGCAGCTCTTTCCGAGGCAACACCGGGGAGCTGTTTTTT. As protein: CASSSFRGNTGELFF.